This T cell receptor beta chain is from a study of PD-L1 blockade in urothelial cancer. Study-wide context: Investigators checked blood 3 weeks (second dose) and 6 weeks after treatment start.

Indicated time point: pretreatment peripheral blood. V was clipped by 6 bases and J by 3 bases, with 18 bases between them. The CDR3 sequence is 16 residues long. Germline V gene lookup returns CDR1 MNHEY and CDR2 SMNVEV (reference sequence). TCRdb keeps only in-frame clones here, not all; method: immunoSEQ multiplex PCR. This sample has some 100,000 clones, with approximately 88% found just once. The V call is TRBV27, the J call TRBJ1-5; D perhaps matches TRBD1 (5 bases). This TCR was recovered from a woman of 80 years or more with urothelial cancer. Here the sequenced sample was PBMCs, taken around atezolizumab (anti-PD-L1) treatment. The CDR3 here is CASRRTVDTHNQPQHF. DNA of the CDR3: TGTGCCAGCAGACGGACCGTGGACACACACAATCAGCCCCAGCATTTT.